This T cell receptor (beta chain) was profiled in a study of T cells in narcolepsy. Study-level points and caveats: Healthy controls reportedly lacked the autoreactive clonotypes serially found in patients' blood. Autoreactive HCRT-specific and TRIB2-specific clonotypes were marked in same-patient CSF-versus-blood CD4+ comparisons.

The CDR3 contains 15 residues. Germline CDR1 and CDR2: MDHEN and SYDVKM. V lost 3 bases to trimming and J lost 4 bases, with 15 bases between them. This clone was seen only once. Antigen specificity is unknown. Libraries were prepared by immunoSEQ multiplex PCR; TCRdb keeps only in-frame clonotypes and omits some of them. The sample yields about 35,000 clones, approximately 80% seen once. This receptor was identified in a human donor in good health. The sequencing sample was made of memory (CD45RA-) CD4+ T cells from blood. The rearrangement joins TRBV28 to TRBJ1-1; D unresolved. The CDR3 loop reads CASSFTGPWGTEAFF. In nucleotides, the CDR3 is TGTGCCAGCAGTTTTACGGGCCCATGGGGCACTGAAGCTTTCTTT.